This T cell receptor beta chain was documented in a study of human thymus T cells. Overall study results and limits: V and J genes seemed to be used with bias in thymic and blood repertoires.

Donors were healthy Finnish babies undergoing corrective operations for congenital heart defects. Four of the eight donors gave roughly 0.45-1 mL blood during surgery. This CDR3 has 15 amino acids. Trimming cost V 10 bases and J 6 bases; bases outside gene matches: 11. CDR1 is MNHEY, CDR2 SVGAGI, per germline. Remarks on this clone: Antigen: not known.

Here immunoSEQ multiplex PCR was the method, and the copy in TCRdb shows in-frame clones only, minus some. The data show about 60,000 clones, 85% to 95% seen once. The chain couples TRBV6-5 to TRBJ2-3; 12 nucleotides match TRBD2. This sequence was found in a boy younger than two with a congenital heart defect but otherwise immunologically healthy. The source material was blood. The CDR3 spells CATAPLAGGTDTQYF. CDR3 nucleotide sequence: TGTGCCACCGCGCCCCTAGCGGGAGGGACGGATACGCAGTATTTT.